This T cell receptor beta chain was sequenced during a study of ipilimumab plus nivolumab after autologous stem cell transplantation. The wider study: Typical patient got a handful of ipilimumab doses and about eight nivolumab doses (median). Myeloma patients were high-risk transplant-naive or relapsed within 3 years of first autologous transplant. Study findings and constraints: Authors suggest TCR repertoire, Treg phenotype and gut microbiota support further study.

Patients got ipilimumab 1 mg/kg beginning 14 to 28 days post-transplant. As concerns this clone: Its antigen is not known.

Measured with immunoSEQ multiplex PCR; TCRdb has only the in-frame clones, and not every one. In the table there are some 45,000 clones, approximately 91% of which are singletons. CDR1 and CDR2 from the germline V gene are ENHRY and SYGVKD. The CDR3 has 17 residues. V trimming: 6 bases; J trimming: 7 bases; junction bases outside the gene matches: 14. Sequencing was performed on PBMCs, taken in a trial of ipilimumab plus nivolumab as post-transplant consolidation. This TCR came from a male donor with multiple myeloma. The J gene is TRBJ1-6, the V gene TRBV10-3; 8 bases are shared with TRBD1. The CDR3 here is CAISGAYRGVWNSPLHF. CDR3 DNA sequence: TGTGCCATCAGCGGGGCCTACAGGGGGGTTTGGAATTCACCCCTCCACTTT.